The subject of this entry is one T cell receptor (beta chain). This entry is derived from a study of CD8 T cells in Susac syndrome. Reverse transcription used roughly 0.5 to 1 ug RNA and random hexamers. TCR beta CDR3 was amplified by immunoSEQ covering 54 Vbeta and 13 Jbeta. Each CDR3 protein gets one entry after TCRdb re-called the immunoSEQ multiplex PCR reads with MiXCR. The data show 180,000 or so distinct CDR3 sequences, around 94% seen once. Per germline, CDR1 DFQATT and CDR2 SNEGSKA (reference sequence). The ends were cut back, 7 bases at V and 5 bases at J, with 15 bases in the middle. The CDR3 consists of 13 residues.

The V and J genes are TRBV20-1 and TRBJ1-5; TRBD1 is a possible D gene (5 bases). The receptor was isolated from a human donor in good health. Source material: CD4+ T cells from PBMCs. In DNA, the CDR3 is TGCAGTGTTCTCGACCGGGGGGATCAGCCCCAGCATTTT. Protein: CSVLDRGDQPQHF.